This T cell receptor (beta chain) appears in the sequencing data of a study of control samples from healthy donors and cancer patients. From germline, CDR1 is MRHNA and CDR2 SNTAGT. The CDR3 length is 14 residues. V lost 2 bases and J 0 bases, leaving 2 bases between the germline ends. Using immunoSEQ multiplex PCR, the repertoire was profiled, and TCRdb retains in-frame clones only, with some absent. Among about 180,000 clones listed, about 90% were seen once. The genes are TRBV6-4 and TRBJ2-6; D is ambiguous. This receptor was obtained from a woman in her fifties or sixties in good health. The sequencing sample was made of blood. CDR3 nucleotide sequence: TGTGCCAGCAGTGACGGCTCTGGGGCCAACGTCCTGACTTTC. This codes for CASSDGSGANVLTF.